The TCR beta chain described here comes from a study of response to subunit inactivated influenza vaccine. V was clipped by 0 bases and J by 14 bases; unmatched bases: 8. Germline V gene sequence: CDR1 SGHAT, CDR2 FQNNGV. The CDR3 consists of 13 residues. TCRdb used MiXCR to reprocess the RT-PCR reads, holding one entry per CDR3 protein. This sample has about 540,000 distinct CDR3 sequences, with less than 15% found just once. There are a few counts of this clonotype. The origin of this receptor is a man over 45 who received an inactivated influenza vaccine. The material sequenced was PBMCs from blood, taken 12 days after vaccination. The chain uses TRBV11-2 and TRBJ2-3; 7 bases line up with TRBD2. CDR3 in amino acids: CASSLEFAGVRYF. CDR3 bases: TGTGCCAGCAGCTTAGAGTTTGCGGGGGTACGGTATTTT.